This T cell receptor (beta chain) is from a study of control samples from healthy donors and cancer patients. Profiling relied on immunoSEQ multiplex PCR, and the TCRdb table lists in-frame clones only, not all of them. Of over 90,000 clones listed, around 92% were seen once; the top ten hold 2% to 2.5%. Trimming removed 0 bases at V and 4 bases at J, with 4 bases between. The CDR3 length is 12 residues. Germline V gene data show CDR1 as GTSNPN and CDR2 as SVGIG (reference sequence). The chain is built from TRBV30 and TRBJ1-5; D gene uncertain. The material sequenced was blood. This TCR came from a young woman in good health. CDR3 coding DNA: TGTGCCTGGAGTGTACCTAATCAGCCCCAGCATTTT. Protein: CAWSVPNQPQHF.